Here is one TCR beta chain with its context. The sample comes from a study of glioma-infiltrating T cells after dendritic cell vaccination. The V and J ends lost 6 bases and 5 bases respectively, with 10 bases between them. In germline, CDR1 is MNHEY, CDR2 SMNVEV (reference sequence). The CDR3 spans 12 residues. Time point noted: after dendritic cell vaccination, including at tumor progression/relapse. TCRdb keeps only in-frame clones here, not all; method: immunoSEQ multiplex PCR. The repertoire includes 100,000 or so clones, 90% of them detected once, and around 2.6% sits in the top ten. The sample was blood, taken after dendritic cell vaccination. The chain combines TRBV27 with TRBJ2-5; D is possibly TRBD1 (6 bases). This sequence originates from a human donor with glioblastoma. CDR3 DNA: TGTGCCAGCAGGAGGGGGATGGAGACCCAGTACTTC. Amino acid sequence: CASRRGMETQYF.